These 29 T cell receptor beta chains share one sample of origin, sequenced in a study of beta chain features in type 1 diabetes. Study-wide results and limits: The study found moderately but significantly shorter TCRB CDR3s in all four CD4+ subsets of Type 1 diabetes patients.

These receptors' antigens are unknown. Expressed TCRB transcripts were sequenced after all isolated RNA was converted to cDNA. Produced via immunoSEQ multiplex PCR; TCRdb's table is partial and in-frame only. Here the sample spans about 650,000 clones, around 12% being singletons. Sequenced input: naive CD4+ T cells from blood. The origin of the receptors is a man aged 25-40 years with type 1 diabetes.

This chain links TRBV29-1 with TRBJ2-7; D is unclear. V was pared by 2 bases and J by 9 bases, with 14 bases between. Germline-derived CDR1 and CDR2 are SQVTM and ANQGSEA. The CDR3 consists of 12 residues. The CDR3 here is CSVETDTTVQYF. The CDR3 region has the DNA TGCAGCGTTGAAACCGATACTACGGTGCAGTACTTC.

The V and J genes are TRBV30 and TRBJ2-4; 10 nucleotides match TRBD1. Germline V gene lookup returns CDR1 GTSNPN and CDR2 SVGIG (reference sequence). The CDR3 runs to 16 residues. The V and J ends lost 2 bases and 7 bases, in that order; junction bases with no gene match: 11. The CDR3 reads CAWSTQWDRGINIQYF. In nucleotides, the CDR3 is TGTGCCTGGAGTACCCAGTGGGACAGGGGTATCAACATTCAGTACTTC. Full variable domain (rest looked up from reference TRBV30 and TRBJ2-4): SQTIHQWPATLVQPVGSPLSLECTVEGTSNPNLYWYRQAAGRGLQLLFYSVGIGQISSEVPQNLSASRPQDRQFILSSKKLLLSDSGFYLCAWSTQWDRGINIQYFGAGTRLSVL.

This clone showed up just a few times. The chain is built from TRBV29-1 and TRBJ2-3; no clear D. This CDR3 is 12 amino acids long. Per the germline V gene, CDR1 is SQVTM and CDR2 is ANQGSEA. Between the trimmed V and J ends, which lost 0 bases and 6 bases, there was a span of 7 bases. The CDR3 loop reads CSVEDHGDTQYF. The CDR3 nucleotides are TGCAGCGTTGAAGATCACGGGGATACGCAGTATTTT.

The chain has TRBV7-6 and TRBJ2-7; 10 bases map to TRBD2. CDR3 length: 15 residues. Germline values: CDR1 SGHVS, CDR2 FNYEAQ. V lost 3 bases and J lost 5; bases outside the gene matches: 7. CDR3 region: CASSLTAGTSDEQYF. The DNA of the CDR3 is TGTGCCAGCAGCTTGACAGCCGGGACTAGCGACGAGCAGTACTTC. Using reference TRBV7-6 and TRBJ2-7 for the parts outside the CDR3, the full variable domain is GAGVSQSPRYKVTKRGQDVALRCDPISGHVSLYWYRQALGQGPEFLTYFNYEAQQDKSGLPNDRFSAERPEGSISTLTIQRTEQRDSAMYRCASSLTAGTSDEQYFGPGTRLTVT.

This clone was seen just once. This chain connects TRBV5-1 to TRBJ1-2, with 8 bases matching TRBD1. The V gene's germline CDR1 is SGHRS and CDR2 YFSETQ. The CDR3 loop spans 15 amino acids. Losses at the gene ends were 5 bases for V and 2 bases for J; bases not matched to a gene: 8. The CDR3 nucleotides read TGCGCCAGCAGGGCGACGACAGGGGTCAACTATGGCTACACCTTC. Its translation: CASRATTGVNYGYTF.

V is TRBV14 and J is TRBJ2-7, with TRBD1 matching over 7 bases. CDR1 and CDR2 from the germline V gene are SGHDN and FVKESK. This CDR3 comprises 12 residues. V shed 8 bases, J shed 11 bases, and the junction held 12 bases outside the gene matches. CDR3 nucleotide sequence: TGTGCCAGCTCCCTTTCGGGACAGAAAAAGTACTTC. Protein sequence: CASSLSGQKKYF.

The chain is built from TRBV5-6 and TRBJ2-3; no firm D call. V gave up 0 bases and J gave up 1 base, with 18 bases separating them. The CDR3 is 18 amino acids. The germline CDR1 and CDR2 sequences are SGHDT and YYEEEE. CDR3 DNA sequence: TGTGCCAGCAGCTTGGCCGGTACGCCGGCTAGGGGCACAGATACGCAGTATTTT. Protein sequence: CASSLAGTPARGTDTQYF.

About this clone itself: The junction shows a germline mismatch at one end, possibly a read error. This rearrangement joins TRBV5-8 to TRBJ2-7; D may be TRBD2 (5 bases). Germline V lookup: CDR1 SGHTS, CDR2 YDEGEE. The CDR3 sequence is 12 residues long. CDR3: CASSLAYRHESF. As DNA, the CDR3 is TGTGCCAGCAGCCTAGCTTACCGACACGAAAGCTTC.

The chain is built from TRBV4-2 and TRBJ1-1; D call uncertain. The V and J ends lost 3 bases and 4 bases respectively, with 9 bases between them. The CDR3 sequence is 13 residues long. From germline, CDR1 is LGHNA and CDR2 YNFKEQ. The CDR3 DNA is TGTGCCAGCAGCCACAGCGTAGGCACTGAAGCTTTCTTT. Amino acids: CASSHSVGTEAFF.

There are a few counts of this clone. J is TRBJ2-1 and V is TRBV7-8, with 8 nucleotides matching TRBD2. J gave up 9 bases and V 7 bases, and 11 bases lay outside the gene matches. This CDR3 contains 14 residues. CDR1 is SGHVS, CDR2 FQNEAQ, per germline. CDR3 coding DNA: TGTGCCAGCACCCGAATGACCCGGGAGGGTGAGCAGTTCTTC. Protein sequence: CASTRMTREGEQFF.

This clone was seen a few times. The chain is built from TRBV2 and TRBJ2-3; D possibly corresponds to TRBD2 (5 bases). CDR1 and CDR2 (germline): SNHLY, FYNNEI. The V gene lost 2 bases and the J gene lost 2 bases, with 17 bases spanning the gap. The CDR3 has 17 residues. The CDR3 loop reads CASSENQQLVHTDTQYF. DNA of the CDR3: TGTGCCAGCAGTGAAAACCAGCAACTAGTTCACACAGATACGCAGTATTTT.

This clone was picked up a small number of times. Distinct nucleotide sequences in the sample also encode this CDR3. Here the CDR3 reads CAWSGQGYEKLFF. The CDR3 bases are TGTGCCTGGAGTGGTCAGGGGTACGAAAAACTGTTTTTT. This chain joins TRBV30 and TRBJ1-4; D possibly corresponds to TRBD1 (6 bases). The germline V gene has CDR1 GTSNPN and CDR2 SVGIG (reference sequence). This CDR3 region has 13 residues. The germline V and J ends were trimmed by 1 base and 8 bases, with 11 bases remaining between them.

J is TRBJ2-5 and V is TRBV30; D not resolved. Trimming left V 3 bases short and J 2 bases short, with 13 bases between. The germline V gene encodes CDR1 GTSNPN and CDR2 SVGIG (reference sequence). This CDR3 contains 14 residues. The CDR3 region is CAWSASRLQETQYF. In DNA form, the CDR3 reads TGTGCCTGGAGCGCTAGTAGATTACAAGAGACCCAGTACTTC.

This clone was seen more than once but under ten times. V and J are TRBV4-3 and TRBJ2-7; perhaps TRBD2 as D (5 bases). The germline gives CDR1 LGHNA, CDR2 YSLEER. V was cut by 5 bases and J by 4 bases, with 15 bases left in between. The CDR3 contains 14 residues. CDR3 in DNA: TGCGCCAGCAGCTTTAGTGCGGGCCAGTACGAGCAGTACTTC. It encodes CASSFSAGQYEQYF.

This clone was observed a few times. V gene TRBV7-2 combines with J gene TRBJ1-6; no firm D call. The CDR3 runs to 14 residues. Per germline, CDR1 SGHTA and CDR2 FQGNSA. Trimming pared 5 bases from V and 9 bases from J, leaving 14 bases between. DNA for the CDR3: TGTGCCAGCAGCACCTCCCTTCAGAGTTCACCCCTCCACTTT. Translating gives CASSTSLQSSPLHF. Full variable domain (outside the CDR3, taken from reference TRBV7-2 and TRBJ1-6): GAGVSQSPSNKVTEKGKDVELRCDPISGHTALYWYRQSLGQGLEFLIYFQGNSAPDKSGLPSDRFSAERTGGSVSTLTIQRTQQEDSAVYLCASSTSLQSSPLHFGNGTRLTVT.

This clone was seen more than once but under ten times. V usage is TRBV2 and J usage is TRBJ1-1; 9 bases are a match to TRBD1. The CDR3 spans 14 residues. The trim removed 6 bases at V and 3 bases at J, leaving 5 bases unmatched. The germline V gene encodes CDR1 SNHLY and CDR2 FYNNEI. The DNA of the CDR3 is TGTGCCAGCAGCGGACAGGGGAGGGACACTGAAGCTTTCTTT. Protein sequence: CASSGQGRDTEAFF.

CDR3 in amino acids: CASSSFDRAQNTEAFF. CDR3 in DNA: TGTGCCAGCAGCTCCTTTGACCGAGCCCAGAACACTGAAGCTTTCTTT. V usage is TRBV7-6 and J usage is TRBJ1-1; no clear D gene. The V end was cut by 4 bases, the J end by 1 base, with 16 bases between. CDR1 and CDR2 from the germline V gene are SGHVS and FNYEAQ. This CDR3 is 16 amino acids long.

V and J are TRBV5-6 and TRBJ2-1; tentative D call: TRBD1 (6 bases). The CDR3 extends over 14 amino acids. In germline, CDR1 is SGHDT, CDR2 YYEEEE. Trimming took 4 bases from V and 3 from J, leaving 11 bases between them. As DNA, the CDR3 is TGTGCCAGCAGCCACGGACAGCTCTACAATGAGCAGTTCTTC. It specifies CASSHGQLYNEQFF.

The table lists this clone with a few counts. The same CDR3 is also encoded by other DNA sequences in this sample. This chain uses TRBV2 with TRBJ1-5; D uncertain. V was trimmed by 4 bases and J by 5 bases, leaving 6 bases between them. From germline, CDR1 is SNHLY and CDR2 FYNNEI. The CDR3 loop spans 12 amino acids. The CDR3, as DNA: TGTGCCAGCAGTGGCGGGGATCAGCCCCAGCATTTT. This sequence encodes CASSGGDQPQHF.

The chain is built from TRBV4-1 and TRBJ2-6; possibly TRBD1 for D (6 bases). Germline CDR1 MGHRA, CDR2 YSYEKL. The CDR3 covers 17 residues. The germline V and J ends were trimmed by 1 base and 0 bases, with 10 bases remaining between them. The CDR3 coding sequence is TGCGCCAGCAGCCAAGGACAGGCGCACTCTGGGGCCAACGTCCTGACTTTC. This encodes CASSQGQAHSGANVLTF.

This clone was seen a single time. The chain employs TRBV5-1 and TRBJ2-3, with D uncertain. The ends were cut back, 0 bases at V and 0 bases at J, with 8 bases in the middle. The CDR3 spans 15 residues. Per the germline V gene, CDR1 is SGHRS and CDR2 is YFSETQ. This chain's CDR3 is CASSLASPSTDTQYF. The CDR3 bases are TGCGCCAGCAGCTTGGCTTCACCTAGCACAGATACGCAGTATTTT.

This clone showed up just a few times. The chain combines TRBV9 with TRBJ1-2; D uncertain. V was pared by 0 bases and J by 3 bases, with 12 bases between. The CDR3 length is 15 residues. Germline values: CDR1 SGDLS, CDR2 YYNGEE. CDR3 loop: CASSVGLLSDYGYTF. CDR3 bases: TGTGCCAGCAGCGTAGGCCTACTGTCAGACTATGGCTACACCTTC. The variable domain in full, with the rest retrieved from reference TRBV9 and TRBJ1-2, is DSGVTQTPKHLITATGQRVTLRCSPRSGDLSVYWYQQSLDQGLQFLIQYYNGEERAKGNILERFSAQQFPDLHSELNLSSLELGDSALYFCASSVGLLSDYGYTFGSGTRLTVV.

This clone was counted a few times. The chain employs TRBV6-5 and TRBJ2-7; the match to TRBD2 covers 8 bases. The CDR3 totals 15 residues. Trimming at V came to 2 bases and at J to 5 bases, leaving 8 bases not matched to a gene. Looked up from germline, CDR1 is MNHEY and CDR2 is SVGAGI. The CDR3 nucleotides read TGTGCCAGCAGTTACGCCGGCGGGGGGCCCAACGAGCAGTACTTC. Its translation is CASSYAGGGPNEQYF.

This chain joins TRBV29-1 and TRBJ2-3, with 9 bases lining up with TRBD2. V gave up 7 bases and J gave up 4 bases; unmatched junction bases: 9. This CDR3 region has 14 residues. In germline, CDR1 is SQVTM, CDR2 ANQGSEA. The CDR3 region has the DNA TGCAGCGCCCGGGCGGGGGGGTCCCCAGATACGCAGTATTTT. Translated, it gives CSARAGGSPDTQYF.

V and J are TRBV5-1 and TRBJ2-5; D gene uncertain. This CDR3 is built from 14 residues. The V end lost 1 base, the J end lost 3 bases, and 10 bases lay between the germline ends. Germline lookup yields CDR1 SGHRS and CDR2 YFSETQ. The DNA of the CDR3 is TGCGCCAGCAGCTTGTTAGGGATTGAAGAGACCCAGTACTTC. Protein: CASSLLGIEETQYF. The entire variable domain, with the rest obtained from reference TRBV5-1 and TRBJ2-5, is as follows: KAGVTQTPRYLIKTRGQQVTLSCSPISGHRSVSWYQQTPGQGLQFLFEYFSETQRNKGNFPGRFSGRQFSNSRSEMNVSTLELGDSALYLCASSLLGIEETQYFGPGTRLLVL.

The J gene is TRBJ1-5, the V gene TRBV30; D remains ambiguous. The CDR3 covers 14 residues. Trimming took 1 base from V and 6 from J, leaving 13 bases between them. CDR1 and CDR2 from the germline V gene are GTSNPN and SVGIG (reference sequence). The CDR3 sequence is CAWSGNTLFQPQHF. The CDR3 bases are TGTGCCTGGAGTGGAAATACCCTCTTTCAGCCCCAGCATTTT.

This sequence joins TRBV7-6 and TRBJ1-4; 11 positions match TRBD1. The ends lost 3 bases at V and 8 bases at J; junction bases unmatched: 2. The CDR3 is 14 residues long. From germline, CDR1 is SGHVS and CDR2 FNYEAQ. The CDR3: CASSLGQGEEKLFF. The CDR3 nucleotides are TGTGCCAGCAGCTTGGGACAGGGGGAGGAAAAACTGTTTTTT.

This clone has only a few counts. The V call is TRBV29-1, the J call TRBJ1-2; D perhaps matches TRBD1 (5 bases). V lost 2 bases and J 6 bases, leaving 16 bases between the germline ends. The CDR3 spans 14 residues. Germline assignment: CDR1 SQVTM and CDR2 ANQGSEA. The CDR3, as DNA: TGCAGCGTTGAACGACCCGGGACCCCACATGGCTACACCTTC. This gives the protein CSVERPGTPHGYTF. The variable domain in full, with the rest retrieved from reference TRBV29-1 and TRBJ1-2, is SAVISQKPSRDICQRGTSLTIQCQVDSQVTMMFWYRQQPGQSLTLIATANQGSEATYESGFVIDKFPISRPNLTFSTLTVSNMSPEDSSIYLCSVERPGTPHGYTFGSGTRLTVV.

The rearrangement uses TRBV9 and TRBJ1-1, with D tentatively TRBD1 (6 bases). Germline values: CDR1 SGDLS, CDR2 YYNGEE. V was cut by 3 bases and J by 4 bases, with 16 bases left in between. This CDR3 contains 15 residues. DNA for the CDR3: TGTGCCAGCAGCGGCGGAGGGGGAGGCCCCACTGAAGCTTTCTTT. This translates into CASSGGGGGPTEAFF.